Listed here is a single TCR beta chain. The data belong to a study of blood T cell repertoires in COVID-19. Turning to the study itself: PBMCs, B-cell-depleted T cells, or T cells were the source of the cDNA or gDNA that made up the material.

CDR3 size: 14 residues. Germline loops: CDR1 SGHRS, CDR2 YFSETQ. V shed 1 base and J shed 2 bases, with 7 bases lying between them. Libraries were prepared by immunoSEQ multiplex PCR; TCRdb keeps only in-frame clonotypes and omits some of them. The sample has 60,000 to 75,000 clones, over 70% seen once. The specimen was peripheral blood. The TCR was taken from a man in his forties or fifties with active COVID-19. The genes are TRBV5-1 and TRBJ2-1; weak D call: TRBD2 (5 bases). The CDR3: CASSLSGTYNEQFF. The DNA for the CDR3 is TGCGCCAGCAGCTTGAGCGGAACCTACAATGAGCAGTTCTTC.